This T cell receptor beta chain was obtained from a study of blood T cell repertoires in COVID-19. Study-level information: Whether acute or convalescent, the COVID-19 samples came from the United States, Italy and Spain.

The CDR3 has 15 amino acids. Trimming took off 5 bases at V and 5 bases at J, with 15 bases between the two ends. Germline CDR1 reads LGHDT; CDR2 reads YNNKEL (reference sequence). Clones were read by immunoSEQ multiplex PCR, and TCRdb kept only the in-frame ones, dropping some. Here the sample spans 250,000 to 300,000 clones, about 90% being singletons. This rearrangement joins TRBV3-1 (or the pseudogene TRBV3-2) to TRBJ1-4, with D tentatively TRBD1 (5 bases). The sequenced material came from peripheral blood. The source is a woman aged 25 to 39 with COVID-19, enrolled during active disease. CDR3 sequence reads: CASSTRGAPNEKLFF. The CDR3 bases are TGTGCCAGCAGCACCCGCGGGGCACCAAATGAAAAACTGTTTTTT.